This T cell receptor beta chain was sequenced for a study of T cell responses to AZD1222 COVID-19 vaccine. The CDR3 spans 13 residues. Germline V gives CDR1 KGHDR, CDR2 SFDVKD. The ends were cut back, 5 bases at V and 2 bases at J, with 9 bases in the middle. Assay used: immunoSEQ multiplex PCR; TCRdb lists only in-frame clones, some missing. Found here are some 120,000 clones, roughly 85% of them singletons; the top ten hold under 20%. The receptor comes from an adult in good health. This chain links TRBV24-1 with TRBJ2-7; no firm D call. Sample: peripheral blood, taken on day 0 of MenACWY control vaccination. The CDR3 reads CATSAAGAYEQYF. The CDR3 nucleotides are TGTGCCACCAGTGCGGCAGGAGCCTACGAGCAGTACTTC.